This is a list of T cell receptor beta chains from one sample in a study of OX40 agonist ivuxolimab in advanced cancers. Measured with immunoSEQ multiplex PCR; TCRdb has only the in-frame clones, and not every one. The data contain tens of thousands of clones, 65% to 90% of them singletons. This sample comprised CD4+ or CD8+ T cells sorted from blood, obtained in a trial of the OX40 agonist ivuxolimab. The receptor source for this set is an adult with an advanced solid tumor such as melanoma, head and neck, liver or kidney cancer. The CDR3 runs from the conserved cysteine through the conserved F or W. Fields, in order: clone size, D gene, V gene, J gene, CDR3 DNA, CDR3 protein. A D gene is named only where the DNA matches it firmly. Clone size is shown for a subset of rows, as once, few, many or a class of expanded clone.

size: .; D: .; V: TRBV5-1; J: TRBJ1-5; DNA: TGCGCCAGCAGCTTGGATATGGATCAGCCCCAGCATTTT; CDR3: CASSLDMDQPQHF
size: .; D: TRBD1; V: TRBV7-8; J: TRBJ1-1; DNA: TGTGCCAGCAGCTTTGACAGGGACACTGAAGCTTTCTTT; CDR3: CASSFDRDTEAFF
size: .; D: .; V: TRBV30; J: TRBJ1-4; DNA: TGTGCCTGGATGGACGGATTAAATGAAAAACTGTTTTTT; CDR3: CAWMDGLNEKLFF
size: .; D: .; V: TRBV18; J: TRBJ1-1; DNA: TGTGCCAGCTCACCAGCCACTCGGGACCGGGCTTTCTTT; CDR3: CASSPATRDRAFF
size: .; D: .; V: TRBV21-1; J: TRBJ1-2; DNA: TGTGCCAGCAGCAAAGCCGGAGGGATAAGGGTTGGCTACACCTTC; CDR3: CASSKAGGIRVGYTF
size: few; D: .; V: TRBV19; J: TRBJ1-1; DNA: TGTGCCAGTAGGACAGCCCAATCAAACACTGAAGCTTTCTTT; CDR3: CASRTAQSNTEAFF
size: .; D: TRBD1; V: TRBV2; J: TRBJ1-4; DNA: TGTGCCAGCAGTTCAGGGGGTAATAATGAAAAACTGTTTTTT; CDR3: CASSSGGNNEKLFF
size: .; D: TRBD1; V: TRBV7-9; J: TRBJ1-1; DNA: TGTGCCAGCAGCCCAGGGGCAGGGGGCTTTACTGAAGCTTTCTTT; CDR3: CASSPGAGGFTEAFF
size: .; D: .; V: TRBV4-1; J: TRBJ2-3; DNA: TGCGCCAGCAGCAAGGGGCTCACAGATACGCAGTATTTT; CDR3: CASSKGLTDTQYF
size: .; D: .; V: TRBV5-6; J: TRBJ1-6; DNA: TGTGCCAGCAGCTTGGAGGGGGTCTATAATTCACCCCTCCACTTT; CDR3: CASSLEGVYNSPLHF
size: .; D: .; V: TRBV5-6; J: TRBJ2-5; DNA: TGTGCCAGCAGCTCGGGGAACGGAGAGACCCAGTACTTC; CDR3: CASSSGNGETQYF
size: .; D: .; V: TRBV7-3; J: TRBJ2-6; DNA: TGTGCCAGCAGCTCGAGGGCCAGGGTTTCTGGGGCCAACGTCCTGACTTTC; CDR3: CASSSRARVSGANVLTF
size: .; D: .; V: TRBV13; J: TRBJ2-3; DNA: TGTGCCAGCAGCCACAGAACAGGGCACAGCCCAGATACGCAGTATTTT; CDR3: CASSHRTGHSPDTQYF
size: .; D: .; V: TRBV5-1; J: TRBJ2-5; DNA: TGCGCCAGCAGCTTGGGAGGCCGGGAGACCCAGTACTTC; CDR3: CASSLGGRETQYF
size: .; D: .; V: TRBV27; J: TRBJ1-2; DNA: TGTGCCAGCAGTTCTAGGGGAGTCGGCTACACCTTC; CDR3: CASSSRGVGYTF
size: .; D: .; V: TRBV27; J: TRBJ1-2; DNA: TGTGCCAGCAGTTCTATGGGGGGAGAGGACTATGGCTACACCTTC; CDR3: CASSSMGGEDYGYTF
size: few; D: .; V: TRBV5-1; J: TRBJ2-1; DNA: TGCGCCAGCAGCTTGGCCGAGCGGTCAACCGGTGAGCAGTTCTTC; CDR3: CASSLAERSTGEQFF
size: few; D: TRBD1; V: TRBV2; J: TRBJ1-3; DNA: TGTGCCAGCACCCTCGAGACGACAGGGCCGGGCACCATATATTTT; CDR3: CASTLETTGPGTIYF
size: once; D: .; V: TRBV11-2; J: TRBJ1-1; DNA: TGTGCCAGCAGTTTCGCCATGAACACTGAAGCTTTCTTT; CDR3: CASSFAMNTEAFF
size: .; D: .; V: TRBV6-5; J: TRBJ1-1; DNA: TGTGCCAGCAGTTACTCGAGTTCGGGCGGTAACACTGAAGCTTTCTTT; CDR3: CASSYSSSGGNTEAFF
size: .; D: .; V: TRBV7-7; J: TRBJ1-1; DNA: TGTGCTAGCAGCTCGGGAGATAACACTGAAGCTTTCTTT; CDR3: CASSSGDNTEAFF
size: .; D: .; V: TRBV2; J: TRBJ1-5; DNA: TGTGCCAGCAGTGAAGGGCAGGCGGTGAGCAATCAGCCCCAGCATTTT; CDR3: CASSEGQAVSNQPQHF
size: .; D: TRBD1; V: TRBV11-2; J: TRBJ1-4; DNA: TGTGCCAGCAGCTTGGGACAGTCTAATGAAAAACTGTTTTTT; CDR3: CASSLGQSNEKLFF
size: .; D: .; V: TRBV7-3; J: TRBJ1-1; DNA: TGTGCCAGCAGCCCCCGGGCAGGGATGAACACTGAAGCTTTCTTT; CDR3: CASSPRAGMNTEAFF
size: .; D: .; V: TRBV6-5; J: TRBJ2-6; DNA: TGTGCCAGCAGCAAGGCTGGGGCCAACGTCCTGACTTTC; CDR3: CASSKAGANVLTF
size: .; D: .; V: TRBV20-1; J: TRBJ1-2; DNA: TGCAGTGCAACCGGACAGTATGGCTACACCTTC; CDR3: CSATGQYGYTF
size: few; D: .; V: TRBV21-1; J: TRBJ2-3; DNA: TGTGCCAGCAGCAAGCGGTCACAGGCCCCCACAGATACGCAGTATTTT; CDR3: CASSKRSQAPTDTQYF
size: .; D: TRBD1; V: TRBV6-1; J: TRBJ1-1; DNA: TGTGCCAGCGTCTACAGGGGGCGAGGTACTGAAGCTTTCTTT; CDR3: CASVYRGRGTEAFF
size: .; D: TRBD1; V: TRBV5-4; J: TRBJ2-7; DNA: TGTGCAGTTTCCACCGGGACAGCCTTCTACGAGCAGTACTTC; CDR3: CAVSTGTAFYEQYF
size: .; D: TRBD1; V: TRBV4-1; J: TRBJ2-1; DNA: TGCGCCAGCAGCCAACGGACAGGACCCCATGAGCAGTTCTTC; CDR3: CASSQRTGPHEQFF
size: .; D: TRBD1; V: TRBV30; J: TRBJ2-1; DNA: TGTGCCCTCGAGGGGGCAGGGCGGAATGAGCAGTTCTTC; CDR3: CALEGAGRNEQFF
size: few; D: .; V: TRBV4-3; J: TRBJ1-2; DNA: TGCGCCAGCAGCCAATCTGGTCTTGGGGGCTACACCTTC; CDR3: CASSQSGLGGYTF
size: .; D: .; V: TRBV18; J: TRBJ2-7; DNA: TGTGCCAGCTCCCCGACTCGGGGGGCCCACGAGCAGTACTTC; CDR3: CASSPTRGAHEQYF
size: .; D: .; V: TRBV29-1; J: TRBJ2-3; DNA: TGCAGCGTTGCGACGGGATCTAGCACAGATACGCAGTATTTT; CDR3: CSVATGSSTDTQYF
size: .; D: .; V: TRBV6-5; J: TRBJ2-5; DNA: TGTGCCAGCAGCCACAAGAGAGGGGAGACCCAGTACTTC; CDR3: CASSHKRGETQYF
size: once; D: TRBD1; V: TRBV5-1; J: TRBJ2-2; DNA: TGCGCCAGCAGCCCGACAGGGAGTGACACCGGGGAGCTGTTTTTT; CDR3: CASSPTGSDTGELFF
size: .; D: TRBD2; V: TRBV4-2; J: TRBJ2-1; DNA: TGTGCCAGCAGCCAAGCGGGGGGGCCGGGAAATGAGCAGTTCTTC; CDR3: CASSQAGGPGNEQFF
size: .; D: .; V: TRBV7-2; J: TRBJ1-5; DNA: TGTGCCAGCAGCTTCGGGGGGCGGCCCCAGCATTTT; CDR3: CASSFGGRPQHF
size: .; D: TRBD1; V: TRBV6-1; J: TRBJ1-2; DNA: TGTGCCAGCAGTGGGGGACAGGGCTATGGCTACACCTTC; CDR3: CASSGGQGYGYTF
size: .; D: TRBD1; V: TRBV5-8; J: TRBJ1-6; DNA: TGTGCCAGCAGCCGGGGACAGAGCTCCTATAATTCACCCCTCCACTTT; CDR3: CASSRGQSSYNSPLHF
size: .; D: .; V: TRBV5-1; J: TRBJ1-3; DNA: TGCGCCAGCAGCGCAGGGTCTGGAAACACCATATATTTT; CDR3: CASSAGSGNTIYF
size: .; D: TRBD1; V: TRBV6-1; J: TRBJ1-1; DNA: TGTGCCAGCAGTGACCTCAGGGGGATGAACACTGAAGCTTTCTTT; CDR3: CASSDLRGMNTEAFF
size: once; D: .; V: TRBV6-5; J: TRBJ2-4; DNA: TGTGCCAGCAGTTCCGGGGTTCAAAACATTCAGTACTTC; CDR3: CASSSGVQNIQYF
size: .; D: .; V: TRBV29-1; J: TRBJ1-5; DNA: TGCAGCGCCCAGGACGGTTTAGGTCAGCCCCAGCATTTT; CDR3: CSAQDGLGQPQHF
size: .; D: TRBD2; V: TRBV25-1; J: TRBJ2-5; DNA: TGTGCCAGCAGGGGGACTAGCGGGGGGGCGTATGGGGAGACCCAGTACTTC; CDR3: CASRGTSGGAYGETQYF
size: few; D: .; V: TRBV9; J: TRBJ2-3; DNA: TGTGCCAGCAGCCTAAGGGCGGGGAGCACAGATACGCAGTATTTT; CDR3: CASSLRAGSTDTQYF
size: .; D: .; V: TRBV9; J: TRBJ1-2; DNA: TGTGCCAGCAGCGGAGGTGGGGGGCGAGGCTATGGCTACACCTTC; CDR3: CASSGGGGRGYGYTF
size: .; D: TRBD2; V: TRBV11-2; J: TRBJ2-7; DNA: TGTGCCAGCAGCGATTTCCTTACGGGGGGGAGCTTCTACGAGCAGTACTTC; CDR3: CASSDFLTGGSFYEQYF
size: .; D: .; V: TRBV9; J: TRBJ2-2; DNA: TGTGCCAGCAGCGTAGAACAGGGCGGCACCGGGGAGCTGTTTTTT; CDR3: CASSVEQGGTGELFF
size: .; D: .; V: TRBV7-9; J: TRBJ2-7; DNA: TGTGCCAGCAGCTCGACAGGTGATGAGCAGTACTTC; CDR3: CASSSTGDEQYF